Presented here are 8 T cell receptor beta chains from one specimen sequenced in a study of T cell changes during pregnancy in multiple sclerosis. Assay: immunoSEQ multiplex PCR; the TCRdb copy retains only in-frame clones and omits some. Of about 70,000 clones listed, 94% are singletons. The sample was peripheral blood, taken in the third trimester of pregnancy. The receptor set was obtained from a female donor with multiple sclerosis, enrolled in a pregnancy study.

The CDR3 protein is CASSLSMGQGYTEAFF. In DNA, the CDR3 is TGCGCCAGCAGCTTGTCTATGGGACAGGGGTACACTGAAGCTTTCTTT. The rearrangement joins TRBV5-1 to TRBJ1-1; 10 bases match TRBD1. The length of the CDR3 is 16 residues. V lost 1 base, J lost 3 bases, and 6 bases stayed unmatched. The V gene's germline CDR1 is SGHRS and CDR2 YFSETQ.

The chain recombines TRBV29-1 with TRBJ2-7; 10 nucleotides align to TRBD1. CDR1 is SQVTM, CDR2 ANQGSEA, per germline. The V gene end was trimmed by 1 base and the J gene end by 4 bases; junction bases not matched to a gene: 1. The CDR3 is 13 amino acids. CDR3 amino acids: CSVEGTGGYEQYF. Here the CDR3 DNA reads TGCAGCGTTGAAGGGACAGGGGGATACGAGCAGTACTTC.

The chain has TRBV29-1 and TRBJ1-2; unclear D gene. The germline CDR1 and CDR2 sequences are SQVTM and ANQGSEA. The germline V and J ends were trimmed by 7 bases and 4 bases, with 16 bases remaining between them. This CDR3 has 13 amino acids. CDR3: CSARTGSGYGYTF. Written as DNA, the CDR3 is TGCAGCGCCCGAACCGGGTCGGGCTATGGCTACACCTTC.

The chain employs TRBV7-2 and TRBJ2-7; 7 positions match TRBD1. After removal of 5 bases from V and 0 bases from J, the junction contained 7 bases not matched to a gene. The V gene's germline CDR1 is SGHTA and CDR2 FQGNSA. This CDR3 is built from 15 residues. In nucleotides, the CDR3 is TGTGCCAGCAGCCCCGTCGGGACAGTCTCCTACGAGCAGTACTTC. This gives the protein CASSPVGTVSYEQYF.

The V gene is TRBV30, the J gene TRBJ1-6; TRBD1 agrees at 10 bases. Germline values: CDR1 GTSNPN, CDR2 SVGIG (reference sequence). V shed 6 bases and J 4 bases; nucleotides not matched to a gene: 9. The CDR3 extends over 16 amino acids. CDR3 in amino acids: CACFRTGGGYNSPLHF. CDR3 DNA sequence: TGTGCCTGTTTTCGGACAGGGGGAGGGTATAATTCACCCCTCCACTTT.

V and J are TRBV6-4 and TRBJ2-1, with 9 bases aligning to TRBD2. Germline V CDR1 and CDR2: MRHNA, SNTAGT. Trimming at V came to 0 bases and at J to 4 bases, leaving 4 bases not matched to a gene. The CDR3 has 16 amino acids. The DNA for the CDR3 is TGTGCCAGCAGTGACTCAGAAGCGGGGGGATACAATGAGCAGTTCTTC. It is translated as CASSDSEAGGYNEQFF.

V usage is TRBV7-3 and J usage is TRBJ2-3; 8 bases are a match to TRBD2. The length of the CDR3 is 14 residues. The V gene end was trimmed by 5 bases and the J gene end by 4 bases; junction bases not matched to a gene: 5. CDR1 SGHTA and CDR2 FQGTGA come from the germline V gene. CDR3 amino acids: CASSQGTSSDTQYF. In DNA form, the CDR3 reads TGTGCCAGCAGCCAAGGGACTAGTTCAGATACGCAGTATTTT.

The CDR3 loop reads CASSEGRETQYF. The CDR3 DNA reads TGTGCCAGCAGTGAGGGCCGAGAGACCCAGTACTTC. The V and J genes are TRBV2 and TRBJ2-5; D is unclear. Trimming removed 3 bases from V and 4 bases from J, with 6 bases in between. The CDR3 is 12 amino acids. Germline V gives CDR1 SNHLY, CDR2 FYNNEI.